This T cell receptor beta chain was observed in a study of shared clonotypes between healthy human individuals. Study observations and caveats: Few donors restricted represented genetic and exposure-history diversity.

Comments on this clone: Its antigen is undetermined.

All donors were Caucasian adults living in Nashville, Tennessee. Deletions cut 1 base from V and 5 bases from J, with 18 bases between. Germline V gene sequence: CDR1 SGDLS, CDR2 YYNGEE. The CDR3 has 16 residues. Researchers ran the assay at a deep level. The table came from immunoSEQ multiplex PCR; TCRdb's copy has only in-frame clones and leaves some out. The sample holds roughly 1.4 million clones, 98% seen once. The specimen was naive CD4+ T cells sorted from blood. Subset: CD45RA+ positively selected. The TCR originated in a man younger than 40 in good health. J is TRBJ1-1 and V is TRBV9; no clear D. CDR3 loop: CASSVSTRNAGTEAFF. The CDR3 bases are TGTGCCAGCAGCGTATCAACGAGGAATGCGGGGACTGAAGCTTTCTTT.